This T cell receptor beta chain was profiled in a study of cytomegalovirus exposure and HLA in healthy donors. The study, taken as a whole, reports: Segments of the TCR beta V type were, in most cases, productive about 90% or about 30% of the time in an earlier analysis. Later analysis revealed greater clonal expansion in HLA-associated TCR beta chains than in equally common others. Later analysis identified a missense DCLRE1C variant that was linked to TCR beta V- and J-gene trimming.

At the time of sampling, donors were nominally healthy, though unrecorded immune exposures were likely. The PCR used 60 Vbeta and 13 Jbeta primers. TCRdb's table, derived via immunoSEQ multiplex PCR, lists solely in-frame clones and lacks some. The data contain some 90,000 clones, about three quarters of them singletons. V was trimmed by 7 bases and J by 2 bases, leaving 12 bases between them. Germline assignment: CDR1 GTSNPN and CDR2 SVGIG (reference sequence). The CDR3 totals 12 residues. As to this clone: The target antigen is unknown.

Sequenced: PBMCs. This receptor was identified in a man aged 25 to 40 in good health and CMV-seropositive. This chain connects TRBV30 to TRBJ2-7; possibly TRBD2 for D (5 bases). Here the CDR3 reads CASAGGTYEQYF. Here the CDR3 DNA reads TGTGCCTCGGCGGGTGGTACCTACGAGCAGTACTTC.